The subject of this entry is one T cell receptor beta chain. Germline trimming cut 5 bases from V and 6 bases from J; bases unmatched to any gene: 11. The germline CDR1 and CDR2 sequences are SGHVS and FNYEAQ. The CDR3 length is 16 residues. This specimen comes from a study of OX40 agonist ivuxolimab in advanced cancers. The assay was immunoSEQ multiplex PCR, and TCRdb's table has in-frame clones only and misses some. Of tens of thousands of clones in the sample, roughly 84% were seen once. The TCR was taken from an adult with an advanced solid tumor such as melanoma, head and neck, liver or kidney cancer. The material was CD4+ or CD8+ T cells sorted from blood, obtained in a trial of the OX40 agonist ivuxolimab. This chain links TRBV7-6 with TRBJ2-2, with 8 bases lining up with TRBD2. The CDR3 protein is CASSPQAGGVSGELFF. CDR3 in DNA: TGTGCCAGCAGCCCGCAGGCGGGGGGAGTCTCCGGGGAGCTGTTTTTT.